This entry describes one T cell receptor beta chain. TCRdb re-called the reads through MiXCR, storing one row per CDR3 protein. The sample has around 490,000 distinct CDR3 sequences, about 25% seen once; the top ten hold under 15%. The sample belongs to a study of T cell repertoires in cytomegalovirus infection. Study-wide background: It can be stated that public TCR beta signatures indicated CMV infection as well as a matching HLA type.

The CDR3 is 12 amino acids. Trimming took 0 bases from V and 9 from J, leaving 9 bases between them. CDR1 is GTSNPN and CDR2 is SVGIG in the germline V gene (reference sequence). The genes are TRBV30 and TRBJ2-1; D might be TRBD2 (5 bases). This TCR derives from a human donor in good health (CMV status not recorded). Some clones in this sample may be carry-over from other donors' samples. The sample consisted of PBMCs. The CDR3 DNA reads TGTGCCTGGAGTGTTAGCGCGTCTGAGCAGTTCTTC. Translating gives CAWSVSASEQFF. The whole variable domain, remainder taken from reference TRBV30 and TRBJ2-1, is SQTIHQWPATLVQPVGSPLSLECTVEGTSNPNLYWYRQAAGRGLQLLFYSVGIGQISSEVPQNLSASRPQDRQFILSSKKLLLSDSGFYLCAWSVSASEQFFGPGTRLTVL.